This T cell receptor (beta chain) derives from a study of blood T cells in healthy people across ages. The use of a sample-barcoded 5' primer and a J-beta primer mix characterized a second PCR of about 7 to 12 cycles. TCRdb passed the 5' RACE reads through MiXCR, listing each CDR3 protein once. The sample consists of about 1.5 million distinct CDR3 sequences, approximately 42% of them appearing once. This clonotype was counted only a few times. There are 14 residues in the CDR3. Looked up from germline, CDR1 is LGHNA and CDR2 is YNFKEQ. The V gene lost 0 bases and the J gene lost 7 bases, with 10 bases spanning the gap.

The source of this sequence is a woman in her late teens or twenties in good health. The V and J genes are TRBV4-2 and TRBJ2-1; D is ambiguous. Sequencing input: blood. The CDR3 bases are TGTGCCAGCAGCCAAGATCTTGCCCGGAATGAGCAGTTCTTC. Protein sequence: CASSQDLARNEQFF.